This is a list of T cell receptor beta chains from one sample in a study of cytomegalovirus exposure and HLA in healthy donors. Clones were read by immunoSEQ multiplex PCR, and TCRdb kept only the in-frame ones, dropping some. The data contain about 59,000 clones, approximately 80% of them singletons. Input material: PBMCs. These receptors all come from a human donor in good health. CDR3s include the opening cysteine and the closing phenylalanine or tryptophan. D genes are given only for firm matches. The size of a clone is reported for some rows only, either as once, few or many, or as a class for expanded clones.

v_call,j_call,clone_size,d_call,cdr3_aa,cdr3_nt
TRBV19,TRBJ2-5,NA,TRBD1,CASTGTGTIETQYF,TGTGCCAGTACCGGGACAGGGACAATAGAGACCCAGTACTTC
TRBV4-2,TRBJ1-4,NA,TRBD1,CASSVQGSANEKLFF,TGTGCCAGCAGCGTACAGGGGTCGGCTAATGAAAAACTGTTTTTT
TRBV19,TRBJ1-3,NA,TRBD1,CASSSGQGLPTISGNTIYF,TGTGCCAGTAGTTCCGGACAGGGGCTCCCTACGATCTCTGGAAACACCATATATTTT
TRBV4-1,TRBJ1-3,NA,NA,CASSQGRQVGSGNTIYF,TGCGCCAGCAGCCAAGGTCGGCAGGTGGGCTCTGGAAACACCATATATTTT
TRBV29-1,TRBJ2-1,NA,TRBD2,CSSSGTSGGYNEQFF,TGCAGCTCCTCCGGGACTAGCGGGGGGTACAATGAGCAGTTCTTC
TRBV15,TRBJ1-1,once,NA,CATSRDGRGREAFF,TGTGCCACCAGCAGAGATGGTAGGGGTCGAGAAGCTTTCTTT
TRBV11-3,TRBJ2-3,few,TRBD2,CASSLLAGAGHGTQYF,TGTGCCAGCAGCTTACTAGCGGGGGCCGGCCATGGTACGCAGTATTTT
TRBV4-3,TRBJ1-5,NA,TRBD1,CASSQNLQGVNQPQHF,TGCGCCAGCAGCCAAAACCTTCAGGGGGTGAATCAGCCCCAGCATTTT
TRBV7-9,TRBJ1-1,once,NA,CSSRLPARQPNTEAFF,TGTTCCAGCAGATTACCCGCAAGACAGCCGAACACTGAAGCTTTCTTT
TRBV7-2,TRBJ2-3,NA,NA,CASSFSRAVDTQYF,TGTGCCAGCAGCTTTTCCAGGGCTGTAGATACGCAGTATTTT
TRBV4-3,TRBJ2-5,NA,TRBD1,CASSQGDSLQETQYF,TGCGCCAGCAGCCAAGGGGACAGTCTCCAAGAGACCCAGTACTTC
TRBV11-2,TRBJ2-1,NA,NA,CASSLIGGYNEQFF,TGTGCCAGCAGCTTAATCGGGGGCTACAATGAGCAGTTCTTC
TRBV27,TRBJ2-1,NA,TRBD2,CASNLAGAWNEQFF,TGTGCCAGCAATTTAGCGGGAGCCTGGAATGAGCAGTTCTTC
TRBV2,TRBJ2-7,NA,NA,CASTSGYEQYF,TGTGCCAGCACTTCAGGGTACGAGCAGTACTTC
TRBV7-2,TRBJ1-1,NA,NA,CASSLGLNPEAFF,TGTGCCAGCAGCTTAGGACTTAATCCTGAAGCTTTCTTT
TRBV29-1,TRBJ2-7,NA,TRBD1,CSVEEIRGQGGEQYF,TGCAGCGTTGAAGAAATCAGGGGACAGGGGGGTGAGCAGTACTTC
TRBV19,TRBJ1-2,NA,TRBD1,CVSSTDSDRGNYGYTF,TGTGTCAGTAGTACCGATTCCGACAGGGGGAACTATGGCTACACCTTC
TRBV11-3,TRBJ2-1,NA,TRBD2,CASSFGTSQSNEQFF,TGTGCCAGCAGCTTCGGGACTAGTCAGTCGAATGAGCAGTTCTTC
TRBV18,TRBJ1-3,NA,NA,CASSPSPSRGEGNTIYF,TGTGCCAGCTCACCCTCACCCTCCCGGGGTGAAGGAAACACCATATATTTT
TRBV11-2,TRBJ2-5,NA,NA,CASSHSPQGIREQYF,TGTGCCAGCAGCCATAGCCCACAGGGTATACGTGAGCAGTACTTC
TRBV30,TRBJ2-2,NA,NA,CAWTFKGTRRNTGELFF,TGTGCCTGGACTTTCAAAGGGACACGGAGAAACACCGGGGAGCTGTTTTTT
TRBV6-4,TRBJ2-4,NA,NA,CASSPDPGAKNIQYF,TGTGCCAGCAGTCCCGACCCGGGGGCCAAAAACATTCAGTACTTC
TRBV11-3,TRBJ2-1,NA,TRBD2,CASSLRRGSDNEQFF,TGTGCCAGCAGCTTAAGGCGGGGGAGTGACAATGAGCAGTTCTTC
TRBV18,TRBJ2-3,NA,TRBD1,CASSPPRTGGTDTQYF,TGTGCCAGCTCACCACCTAGGACAGGGGGCACAGATACGCAGTATTTT
TRBV28,TRBJ2-1,NA,TRBD1,CASSPLVGQGGNEQFF,TGTGCCAGCAGTCCCCTAGTGGGACAGGGGGGCAATGAGCAGTTCTTC
TRBV7-9,TRBJ2-6,once,NA,CASSHNPGDRALGANVLTF,TGTGCCAGCAGCCATAACCCGGGAGACCGAGCTCTGGGGGCCAACGTCCTGACTTTC
TRBV7-9,TRBJ2-1,NA,NA,CASSPVGLSSYNEQFF,TGTGCCAGCAGCCCCGTCGGGTTGAGCTCCTACAATGAGCAGTTCTTC
TRBV5-4,TRBJ1-6,NA,NA,CASSPGMSKNSPLHF,TGTGCCAGCAGCCCCGGGATGTCGAAAAATTCACCCCTCCACTTT
TRBV5-1,TRBJ2-7,NA,TRBD1,CASSSGQVSYEQYF,TGCGCCAGCAGCTCGGGACAGGTCTCCTACGAGCAGTACTTC
TRBV11-2,TRBJ2-1,NA,TRBD1,CASSKNGPGTGVNEQFF,TGTGCCAGCAGTAAAAACGGCCCCGGGACAGGGGTCAATGAGCAGTTCTTC
TRBV7-9,TRBJ1-2,NA,TRBD1,CASSLATGTNYGYTF,TGTGCCAGCAGCTTAGCGACAGGGACTAACTATGGCTACACCTTC
TRBV7-9,TRBJ1-1,NA,NA,CASSWRGGNTEAFF,TGTGCCAGCAGCTGGAGAGGAGGGAACACTGAAGCTTTCTTT
TRBV5-1,TRBJ1-1,NA,NA,CASSTDRTNTEAFF,TGCGCCAGCAGCACGGACAGAACAAACACTGAAGCTTTCTTT
TRBV6-1,TRBJ2-3,NA,TRBD2,CASSEIRAGGQDTQYF,TGTGCCAGCAGTGAGATAAGAGCGGGGGGTCAGGATACGCAGTATTTT
TRBV7-9,TRBJ2-3,NA,TRBD2,CASSLEGRTSGSSTDTQYF,TGTGCCAGCAGCTTAGAGGGCAGGACTAGCGGGAGTTCGACAGATACGCAGTATTTT
TRBV7-6,TRBJ2-3,NA,NA,CASSPLPASTDTQYF,TGTGCCAGCAGCCCCCTACCCGCTAGCACAGATACGCAGTATTTT
TRBV30,TRBJ2-7,NA,TRBD2,CAWNLGLADSYEQYF,TGTGCCTGGAACCTAGGACTAGCGGATTCCTACGAGCAGTACTTC
TRBV20-1,TRBJ2-1,NA,TRBD2,CSATGGLEQFF,TGCAGTGCGACGGGAGGTCTTGAGCAGTTCTTC
TRBV9,TRBJ2-7,once,NA,CASSVGDTNSYEQYF,TGTGCCAGCAGCGTAGGGGACACCAACTCCTACGAGCAGTACTTC
TRBV28,TRBJ2-5,NA,NA,CASSPGRGHQETQYF,TGTGCCAGCAGCCCCGGAAGGGGTCACCAAGAGACCCAGTACTTC
TRBV7-6,TRBJ2-1,NA,TRBD2,CASSLARPVGGRDEQFF,TGTGCCAGCAGCTTAGCCCGTCCAGTGGGAGGGCGGGATGAGCAGTTCTTC
TRBV25-1,TRBJ1-2,NA,NA,CASSFLTANYGYTF,TGTGCCAGCAGCTTTTTAACAGCCAACTATGGCTACACCTTC
TRBV18,TRBJ2-7,NA,TRBD2,CASSPPGLGSREQYF,TGTGCCAGCTCACCCCCGGGACTAGGGTCCCGGGAGCAGTACTTC
TRBV9,TRBJ2-1,NA,TRBD2,CASSVGGLEYEQFF,TGTGCCAGCAGCGTAGGGGGACTAGAGTATGAGCAGTTCTTC
TRBV4-2,TRBJ2-5,NA,TRBD2,CASSQEVIGLAASETQYF,TGTGCCAGCAGCCAAGAGGTAATCGGTCTAGCGGCTTCAGAGACCCAGTACTTC
TRBV5-1,TRBJ1-3,NA,NA,CASSLEAGRDRNTIYF,TGCGCCAGCAGCTTGGAGGCGGGACGGGATCGAAACACCATATATTTT
TRBV4-2,TRBJ1-5,NA,NA,CASSQDFLGGNQPQHF,TGTGCCAGCAGCCAAGACTTCTTGGGAGGCAATCAGCCCCAGCATTTT
TRBV9,TRBJ2-4,NA,NA,CASSPERGSNIQYF,TGTGCCAGCAGCCCAGAGCGAGGATCGAACATTCAGTACTTC
TRBV7-8,TRBJ2-1,NA,TRBD2,CASSLVGSGGSSYNEQFF,TGTGCCAGCAGCTTAGTCGGTAGCGGGGGTAGCTCCTACAATGAGCAGTTCTTC
TRBV2,TRBJ2-7,NA,TRBD1,CASSEALPVGQKTPAGYF,TGTGCCAGCAGTGAAGCGCTCCCCGTGGGACAGAAAACACCCGCTGGGTACTTC
TRBV7-2,TRBJ2-1,few,NA,CASSLYSHNEQFF,TGTGCCAGCAGCTTATACAGCCACAATGAGCAGTTCTTC
TRBV9,TRBJ1-2,NA,NA,CASSLIYGYTF,TGTGCCAGCAGCCTAATTTATGGCTACACCTTC
TRBV18,TRBJ2-7,NA,NA,CASSPTGFLSEQYF,TGCGCCAGCTCACCAACAGGGTTTCTCTCCGAGCAGTACTTC
TRBV5-1,TRBJ1-3,NA,NA,CASSLAQNSGNTIYF,TGCGCCAGCAGCTTGGCCCAGAACTCTGGAAACACCATATATTTT
TRBV19,TRBJ2-3,NA,NA,CASSIENREDTQYF,TGTGCCAGTAGTATCGAAAACAGGGAAGATACGCAGTATTTT
TRBV7-8,TRBJ2-2,NA,TRBD2,CASSAGLAGATALNTGELFF,TGTGCCAGCAGCGCCGGACTAGCGGGAGCTACCGCCCTGAACACCGGGGAGCTGTTTTTT
TRBV4-3,TRBJ1-5,NA,NA,CASSQDGAGNQPQHF,TGCGCCAGCAGCCAAGATGGGGCCGGGAATCAGCCCCAGCATTTT
TRBV18,TRBJ2-1,NA,NA,CASSPSLNSRGEQFF,TGTGCCAGCTCACCTAGCTTAAACTCTAGAGGTGAGCAGTTCTTC
TRBV20-1,TRBJ2-7,NA,TRBD1,CSARAGGEQYF,TGCAGTGCTAGAGCAGGGGGCGAGCAGTACTTC